This TCR beta chain emerged from a study of CD8 T cells in Susac syndrome. Study-wide background: Patients with Susac syndrome were, at the time of blood collection, therapy-naive, maintained on corticosteroids, or maintained on intravenous immunoglobulin alone.

Trimming cost V 0 bases and J 0 bases, with 27 bases left between them. The CDR3 runs 21 residues. Looked up from germline, CDR1 is SQVTM and CDR2 is ANQGSEA. Random hexamers primed reverse transcription of about 0.5 to 1 ug RNA. TCRdb re-derived calls from the immunoSEQ multiplex PCR reads in MiXCR, one entry per CDR3 protein. The top ten hold over 0.15% of the sample, which has roughly 150,000 distinct CDR3 sequences, 95% seen once. V usage is TRBV29-1 and J usage is TRBJ1-3; D may be TRBD1 (5 bases). Sequencing used CD8+ T cells from PBMCs. This clonotype originated in a human donor with Susac syndrome. DNA for the CDR3: TGCAGCGTTGAAGATCTCGGCGTGGGTGGGGGTAGGTACGGCTCTGGAAACACCATATATTTT. Translated, it gives CSVEDLGVGGGRYGSGNTIYF.